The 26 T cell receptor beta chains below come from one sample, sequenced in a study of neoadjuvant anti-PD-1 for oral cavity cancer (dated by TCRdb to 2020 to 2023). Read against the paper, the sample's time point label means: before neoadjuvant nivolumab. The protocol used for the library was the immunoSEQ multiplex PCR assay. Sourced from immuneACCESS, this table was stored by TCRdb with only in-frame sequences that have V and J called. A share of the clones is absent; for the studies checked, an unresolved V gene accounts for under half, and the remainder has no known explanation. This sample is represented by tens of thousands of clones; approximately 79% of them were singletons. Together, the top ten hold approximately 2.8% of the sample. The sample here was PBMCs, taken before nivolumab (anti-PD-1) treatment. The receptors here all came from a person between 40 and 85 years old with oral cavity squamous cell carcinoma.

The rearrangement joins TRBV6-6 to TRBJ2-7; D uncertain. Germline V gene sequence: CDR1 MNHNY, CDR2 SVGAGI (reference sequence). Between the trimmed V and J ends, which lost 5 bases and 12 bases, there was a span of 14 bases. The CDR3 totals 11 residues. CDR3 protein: CASSRLTVWYF. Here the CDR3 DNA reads TGTGCCAGCAGTCGATTGACCGTCTGGTACTTC.

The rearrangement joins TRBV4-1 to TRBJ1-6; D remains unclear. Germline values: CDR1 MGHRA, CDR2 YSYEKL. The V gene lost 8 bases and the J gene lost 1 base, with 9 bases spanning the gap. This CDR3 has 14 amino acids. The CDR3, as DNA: TGCGCCAGCGGGTTAGGGTCCTATAATTCACCCCTCCACTTT. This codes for CASGLGSYNSPLHF.

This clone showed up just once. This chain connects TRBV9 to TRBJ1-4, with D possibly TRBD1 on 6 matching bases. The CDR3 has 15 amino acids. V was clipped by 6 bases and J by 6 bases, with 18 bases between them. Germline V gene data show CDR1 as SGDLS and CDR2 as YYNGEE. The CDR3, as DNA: TGTGCCAGCACCCCAACGTGGGGGGCAGATGAAAAACTGTTTTTT. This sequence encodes CASTPTWGADEKLFF. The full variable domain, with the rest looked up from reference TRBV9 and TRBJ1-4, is DSGVTQTPKHLITATGQRVTLRCSPRSGDLSVYWYQQSLDQGLQFLIQYYNGEERAKGNILERFSAQQFPDLHSELNLSSLELGDSALYFCASTPTWGADEKLFFGSGTQLSVL.

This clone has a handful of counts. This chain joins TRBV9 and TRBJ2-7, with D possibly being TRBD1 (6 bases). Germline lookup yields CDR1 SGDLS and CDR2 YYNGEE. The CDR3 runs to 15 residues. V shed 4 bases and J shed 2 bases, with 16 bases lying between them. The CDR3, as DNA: TGTGCCAGCAGCCCCCGGGACACCCTAACCTACGAGCAGTACTTC. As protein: CASSPRDTLTYEQYF.

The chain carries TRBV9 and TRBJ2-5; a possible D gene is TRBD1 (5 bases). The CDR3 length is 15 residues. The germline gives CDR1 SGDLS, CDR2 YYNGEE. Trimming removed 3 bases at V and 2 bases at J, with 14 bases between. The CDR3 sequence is CASSEQWQGQETQYF. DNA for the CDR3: TGTGCCAGCAGCGAGCAATGGCAGGGTCAAGAGACCCAGTACTTC. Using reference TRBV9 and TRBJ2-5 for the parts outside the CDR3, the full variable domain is DSGVTQTPKHLITATGQRVTLRCSPRSGDLSVYWYQQSLDQGLQFLIQYYNGEERAKGNILERFSAQQFPDLHSELNLSSLELGDSALYFCASSEQWQGQETQYFGPGTRLLVL.

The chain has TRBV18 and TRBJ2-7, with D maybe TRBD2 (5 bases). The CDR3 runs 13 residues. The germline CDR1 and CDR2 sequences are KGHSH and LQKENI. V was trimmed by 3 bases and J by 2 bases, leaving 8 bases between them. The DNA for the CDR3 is TGTGCCAGCTCACCGGACGGGACCTACGAGCAGTACTTC. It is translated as CASSPDGTYEQYF.

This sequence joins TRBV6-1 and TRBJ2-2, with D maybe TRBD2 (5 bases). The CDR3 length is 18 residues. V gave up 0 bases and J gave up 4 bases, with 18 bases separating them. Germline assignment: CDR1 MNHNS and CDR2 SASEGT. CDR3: CASSEAGGGFGSTGELFF. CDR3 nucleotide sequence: TGTGCCAGCAGTGAAGCTGGAGGCGGTTTTGGTTCCACCGGGGAGCTGTTTTTT.

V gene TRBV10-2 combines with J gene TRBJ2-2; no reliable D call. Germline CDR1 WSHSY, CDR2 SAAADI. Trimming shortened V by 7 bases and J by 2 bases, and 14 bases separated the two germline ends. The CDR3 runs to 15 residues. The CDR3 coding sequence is TGCGCCAGCAAAAAGGAAATTACAAACACCGGGGAGCTGTTTTTT. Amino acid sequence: CASKKEITNTGELFF.

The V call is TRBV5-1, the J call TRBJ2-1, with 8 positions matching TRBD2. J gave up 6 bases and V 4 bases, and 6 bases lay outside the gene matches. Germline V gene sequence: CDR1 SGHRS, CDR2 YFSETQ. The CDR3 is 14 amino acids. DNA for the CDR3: TGCGCCAGCAGCGCGGGACTAGAGTCCAATGAGCAGTTCTTC. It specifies CASSAGLESNEQFF.

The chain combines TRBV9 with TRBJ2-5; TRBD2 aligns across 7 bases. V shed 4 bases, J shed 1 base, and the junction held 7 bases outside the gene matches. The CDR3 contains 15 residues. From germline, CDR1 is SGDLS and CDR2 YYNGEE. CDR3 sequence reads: CASSPYPGGQETQYF. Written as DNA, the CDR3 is TGTGCCAGCAGCCCTTACCCGGGGGGCCAAGAGACCCAGTACTTC.

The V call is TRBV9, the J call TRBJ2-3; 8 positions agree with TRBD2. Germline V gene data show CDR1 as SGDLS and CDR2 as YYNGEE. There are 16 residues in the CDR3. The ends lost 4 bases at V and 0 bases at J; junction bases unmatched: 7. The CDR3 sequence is CASSPSPGGSTDTQYF. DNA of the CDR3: TGTGCCAGCAGCCCCAGCCCGGGGGGGAGCACAGATACGCAGTATTTT.

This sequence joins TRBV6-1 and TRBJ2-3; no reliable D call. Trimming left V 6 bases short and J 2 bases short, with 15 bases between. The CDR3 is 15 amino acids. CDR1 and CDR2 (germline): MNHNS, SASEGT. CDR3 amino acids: CASREFVGPTDTQYF. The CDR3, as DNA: TGTGCCAGCAGGGAGTTTGTGGGCCCCACAGATACGCAGTATTTT.

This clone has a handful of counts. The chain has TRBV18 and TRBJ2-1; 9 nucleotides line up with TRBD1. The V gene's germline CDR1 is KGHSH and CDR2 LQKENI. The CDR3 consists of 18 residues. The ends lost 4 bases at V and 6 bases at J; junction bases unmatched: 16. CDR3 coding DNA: TGTGCCAGCTCACAACCTTTTGGACAGGGGAAAACAATCAATGAGCAGTTCTTC. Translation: CASSQPFGQGKTINEQFF.

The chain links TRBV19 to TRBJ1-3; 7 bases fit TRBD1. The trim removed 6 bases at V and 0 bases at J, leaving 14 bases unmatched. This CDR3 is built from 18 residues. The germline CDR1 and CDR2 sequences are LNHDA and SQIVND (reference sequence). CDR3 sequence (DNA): TGTGCCAGTAGCAACCGACTCTACACAGGGGTCTCTGGAAACACCATATATTTT. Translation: CASSNRLYTGVSGNTIYF.

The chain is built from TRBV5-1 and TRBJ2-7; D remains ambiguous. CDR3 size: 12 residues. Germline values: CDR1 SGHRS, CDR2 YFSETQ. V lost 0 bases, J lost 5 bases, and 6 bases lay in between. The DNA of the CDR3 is TGCGCCAGCAGCTTGGATGGCGACGAGCAGTACTTC. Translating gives CASSLDGDEQYF.

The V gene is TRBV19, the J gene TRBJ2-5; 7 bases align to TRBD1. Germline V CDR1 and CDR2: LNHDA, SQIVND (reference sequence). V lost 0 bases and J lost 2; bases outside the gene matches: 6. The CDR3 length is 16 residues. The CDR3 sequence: CASSIDSYRGQETQYF. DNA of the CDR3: TGTGCCAGTAGTATAGATTCTTACAGGGGACAAGAGACCCAGTACTTC.

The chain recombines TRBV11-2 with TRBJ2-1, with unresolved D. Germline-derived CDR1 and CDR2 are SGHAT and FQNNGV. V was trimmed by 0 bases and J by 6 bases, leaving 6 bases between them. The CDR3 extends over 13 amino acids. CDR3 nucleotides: TGTGCCAGCAGCTTAGATTTTTCCAATGAGCAGTTCTTC. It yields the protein CASSLDFSNEQFF.

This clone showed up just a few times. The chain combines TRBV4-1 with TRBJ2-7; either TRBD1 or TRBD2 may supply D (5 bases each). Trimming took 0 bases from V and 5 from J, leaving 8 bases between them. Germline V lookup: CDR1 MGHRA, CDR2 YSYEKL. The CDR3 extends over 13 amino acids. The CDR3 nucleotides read TGCGCCAGCAGCCAAGAGGGACGGGACGAGCAGTACTTC. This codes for CASSQEGRDEQYF.

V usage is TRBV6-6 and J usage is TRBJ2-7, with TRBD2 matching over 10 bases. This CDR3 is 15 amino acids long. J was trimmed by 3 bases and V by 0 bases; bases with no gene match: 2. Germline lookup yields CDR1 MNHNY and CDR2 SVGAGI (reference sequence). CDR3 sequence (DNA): TGTGCCAGCAGTTACTCGGCTAGCGGGAGCTACGAGCAGTACTTC. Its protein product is CASSYSASGSYEQYF.

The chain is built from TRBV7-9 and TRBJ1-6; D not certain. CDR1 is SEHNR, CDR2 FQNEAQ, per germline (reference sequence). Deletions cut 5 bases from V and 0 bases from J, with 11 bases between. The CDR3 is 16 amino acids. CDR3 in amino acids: CASSPRSSSYNSPLHF. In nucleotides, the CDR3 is TGTGCCAGCAGCCCCCGGTCTAGCTCCTATAATTCACCCCTCCACTTT. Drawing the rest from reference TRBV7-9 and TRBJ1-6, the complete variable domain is DTGVSQNPRHKITKRGQNVTFRCDPISEHNRLYWYRQTLGQGPEFLTYFQNEAQLEKSRLLSDRFSAERPKGSFSTLEIQRTEQGDSAMYLCASSPRSSSYNSPLHFGNGTRLTVT.

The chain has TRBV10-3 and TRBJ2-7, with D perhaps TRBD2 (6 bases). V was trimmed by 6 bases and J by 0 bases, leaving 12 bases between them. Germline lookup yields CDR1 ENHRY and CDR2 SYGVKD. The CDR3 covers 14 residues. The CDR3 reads CAISLSGSSYEQYF. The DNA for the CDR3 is TGTGCCATCAGCCTTAGCGGAAGCTCCTACGAGCAGTACTTC.

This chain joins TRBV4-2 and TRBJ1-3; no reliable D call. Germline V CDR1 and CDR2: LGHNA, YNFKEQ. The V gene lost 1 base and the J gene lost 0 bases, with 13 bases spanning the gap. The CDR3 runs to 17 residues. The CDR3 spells CASSQGHSFNSGNTIYF. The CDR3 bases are TGTGCCAGCAGCCAAGGTCACTCCTTTAACTCTGGAAACACCATATATTTT.

CDR3 region: CASRPGGETQYF. CDR3 DNA: TGTGCCAGCAGGCCGGGGGGGGAGACCCAGTACTTC. The genes are TRBV28 and TRBJ2-5; TRBD2 aligns across 8 bases. Germline V gene sequence: CDR1 MDHEN, CDR2 SYDVKM. V was pared by 6 bases and J by 5 bases, with 2 bases of the junction left unmatched. CDR3 length: 12 residues. Together with reference TRBV28 and TRBJ2-5, the CDR3 gives the full variable domain: DVKVTQSSRYLVKRTGEKVFLECVQDMDHENMFWYRQDPGLGLRLIYFSYDVKMKEKGDIPEGYSVSREKKERFSLILESASTNQTSMYLCASRPGGETQYFGPGTRLLVL.

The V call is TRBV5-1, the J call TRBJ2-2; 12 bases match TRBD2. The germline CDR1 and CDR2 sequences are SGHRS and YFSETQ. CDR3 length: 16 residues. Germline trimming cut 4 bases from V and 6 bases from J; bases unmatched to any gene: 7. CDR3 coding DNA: TGCGCCAGCAGCCTCTCGACTAGCGGGAGTGCCGGGGAGCTGTTTTTT. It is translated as CASSLSTSGSAGELFF.

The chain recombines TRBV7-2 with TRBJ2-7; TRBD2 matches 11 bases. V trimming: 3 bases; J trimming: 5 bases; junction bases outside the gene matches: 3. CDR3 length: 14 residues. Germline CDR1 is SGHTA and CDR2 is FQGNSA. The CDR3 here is CASSLTSGAHEQYF. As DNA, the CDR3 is TGTGCCAGCAGCTTGACTAGCGGGGCCCACGAGCAGTACTTC.

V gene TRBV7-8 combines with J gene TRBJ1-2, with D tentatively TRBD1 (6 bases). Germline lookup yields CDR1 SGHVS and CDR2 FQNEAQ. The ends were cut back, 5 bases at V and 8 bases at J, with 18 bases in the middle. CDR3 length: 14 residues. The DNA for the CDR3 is TGTGCCAGCAGCCCAAGACGGGGGGCGGGAGGCTACACCTTC. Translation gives CASSPRRGAGGYTF.